The rows below give T cell receptor beta chains drawn from one sample of a study of long-term antiretroviral therapy in people with HIV. Clones were read by immunoSEQ multiplex PCR, and TCRdb kept only the in-frame ones, dropping some. The table lists 20,000 to 25,000 clones, around 82% of them singletons. Specimen: unsorted PBMCs, collected 1.5 years after starting antiretroviral therapy. The receptors were gathered from a man between 25 and 39 years old with HIV. Both conserved end residues are part of each CDR3. A D gene is named only where the DNA matches it firmly. Rows may omit the clone size; those that give it use once, few, many or a size class.

clone size: -
CDR3 length: 17
J gene: TRBJ1-5
D gene: TRBD1
V gene: TRBV30
CDR3 DNA: TGTGCCTGGAGGGGCGGGACAGGGGGAGATAGCAATCAGCCCCAGCATTTT
CDR3 protein: CAWRGGTGGDSNQPQHF

clone size: -
CDR3 length: 14
J gene: TRBJ2-5
D gene: TRBD2
V gene: TRBV7-2
CDR3 DNA: TGTGCCAGCAGTTGGAGCGGGGGGGAAGAGACCCAGTACTTC
CDR3 protein: CASSWSGGEETQYF

clone size: -
CDR3 length: 14
J gene: TRBJ2-7
D gene: -
V gene: TRBV28
CDR3 DNA: TGTGCCAGCAGCACCAGGAAATCGTCCTACGAGCAGTACTTC
CDR3 protein: CASSTRKSSYEQYF

clone size: -
CDR3 length: 16
J gene: TRBJ1-1
D gene: -
V gene: TRBV2
CDR3 DNA: TGTGCCAGCAGTGAGAGGGCAGCAATCGAGGAAACTGAAGCTTTCTTT
CDR3 protein: CASSERAAIEETEAFF

clone size: -
CDR3 length: 17
J gene: TRBJ1-4
D gene: TRBD1
V gene: TRBV7-9
CDR3 DNA: TGTGCCAGCAGCTTCGGGACAGGGGATACAACTAATGAAAAACTGTTTTTT
CDR3 protein: CASSFGTGDTTNEKLFF

clone size: once
CDR3 length: 15
J gene: TRBJ1-2
D gene: TRBD1
V gene: TRBV9
CDR3 DNA: TGTGCCAGCAGCGTCCGGACAACGGGACAGGGTGGCTACACCTTC
CDR3 protein: CASSVRTTGQGGYTF

clone size: -
CDR3 length: 15
J gene: TRBJ1-3
D gene: -
V gene: TRBV30
CDR3 DNA: TGTGCCTGGACGATTGGGGTGAGCTCTGGAAACACCATATATTTT
CDR3 protein: CAWTIGVSSGNTIYF

clone size: -
CDR3 length: 15
J gene: TRBJ2-1
D gene: -
V gene: TRBV27
CDR3 DNA: TGTGCCAGCAGTACTCAGGCTCGCTCCTACAATGAGCAGTTCTTC
CDR3 protein: CASSTQARSYNEQFF

clone size: -
CDR3 length: 15
J gene: TRBJ2-7
D gene: -
V gene: TRBV15
CDR3 DNA: TGTGCCACCAGCAGGGGGTTGGACGGAGCCTACGAGCAGTACTTC
CDR3 protein: CATSRGLDGAYEQYF

clone size: -
CDR3 length: 14
J gene: TRBJ2-7
D gene: -
V gene: TRBV19
CDR3 DNA: TGTGCCAGTAGTATCGGAAGGGCCTCCTACGAGCAGTACTTC
CDR3 protein: CASSIGRASYEQYF

clone size: -
CDR3 length: 18
J gene: TRBJ2-4
D gene: TRBD1
V gene: TRBV29-1
CDR3 DNA: TGCAGCGACCGAGCCGGACAGGGTCCTAATCTAGCCAAAAACATTCAGTACTTC
CDR3 protein: CSDRAGQGPNLAKNIQYF

clone size: -
CDR3 length: 13
J gene: TRBJ1-2
D gene: -
V gene: TRBV4-1
CDR3 DNA: TGCGCCAGCAGCCAAGATGAGGGTTATGGCTACACCTTC
CDR3 protein: CASSQDEGYGYTF

clone size: once
CDR3 length: 14
J gene: TRBJ2-2
D gene: -
V gene: TRBV19
CDR3 DNA: TGTGCCAGTAGTATCGGCCTGATAACCGGGGAGCTGTTTTTT
CDR3 protein: CASSIGLITGELFF

clone size: -
CDR3 length: 15
J gene: TRBJ1-6
D gene: -
V gene: TRBV4-1
CDR3 DNA: TGCGCCAGCAGCCAACTTGAGGGGGAGAATTCACCCCTCCACTTT
CDR3 protein: CASSQLEGENSPLHF

clone size: -
CDR3 length: 14
J gene: TRBJ2-7
D gene: -
V gene: TRBV5-6
CDR3 DNA: TGTGCCAGCAGCTTTGAAGGGCTTGAGGGGGAGCAGTACTTC
CDR3 protein: CASSFEGLEGEQYF

clone size: -
CDR3 length: 17
J gene: TRBJ2-6
D gene: TRBD1
V gene: TRBV7-2
CDR3 DNA: TGTGCCAGCAGCCTCCGGACAGGGGGCTCTGGGGCCAACGTCCTGACTTTC
CDR3 protein: CASSLRTGGSGANVLTF

clone size: -
CDR3 length: 13
J gene: TRBJ1-2
D gene: TRBD1
V gene: TRBV5-4
CDR3 DNA: TGTGCCAGCAGCCGGACAGGGAACTATGGCTACACCTTC
CDR3 protein: CASSRTGNYGYTF

clone size: -
CDR3 length: 13
J gene: TRBJ2-1
D gene: -
V gene: TRBV30
CDR3 DNA: TGTGCCTGGAGTGTAACCGGAGGGCATGAGCAGTTCTTC
CDR3 protein: CAWSVTGGHEQFF

clone size: -
CDR3 length: 14
J gene: TRBJ2-7
D gene: -
V gene: TRBV7-2
CDR3 DNA: TGTGCCAGCAACACCGTCACGGCCCCCTACGAGCAGTACTTC
CDR3 protein: CASNTVTAPYEQYF

clone size: -
CDR3 length: 15
J gene: TRBJ1-2
D gene: -
V gene: TRBV2
CDR3 DNA: TGTGCCAGCAGTATAGCTCAAAAGGAGTACTATGGCTACACCTTC
CDR3 protein: CASSIAQKEYYGYTF

clone size: -
CDR3 length: 12
J gene: TRBJ1-2
D gene: TRBD1
V gene: TRBV7-9
CDR3 DNA: TGTGCCAGCGAGGGGGCTGTCTATGGCTACACCTTC
CDR3 protein: CASEGAVYGYTF

clone size: -
CDR3 length: 16
J gene: TRBJ2-1
D gene: TRBD2
V gene: TRBV11-3
CDR3 DNA: TGTGCCAGCAGCTTAGGACTAGCGGGCATTTACAATGAGCAGTTCTTC
CDR3 protein: CASSLGLAGIYNEQFF

clone size: -
CDR3 length: 14
J gene: TRBJ1-3
D gene: TRBD1
V gene: TRBV5-4
CDR3 DNA: TGTGCCAGCAGCTTGGGACAGGGTACAAACACCATATATTTT
CDR3 protein: CASSLGQGTNTIYF

clone size: -
CDR3 length: 15
J gene: TRBJ2-3
D gene: TRBD2
V gene: TRBV5-1
CDR3 DNA: TGCGCCAGCAGTAGCGGGGGGGCCCGCACAGATACGCAGTATTTT
CDR3 protein: CASSSGGARTDTQYF

clone size: -
CDR3 length: 13
J gene: TRBJ2-5
D gene: -
V gene: TRBV29-1
CDR3 DNA: TGCAGCGTTGATAAGGTCGGTCAAGAGACCCAGTACTTC
CDR3 protein: CSVDKVGQETQYF

clone size: -
CDR3 length: 12
J gene: TRBJ1-1
D gene: -
V gene: TRBV9
CDR3 DNA: TGTGCCAGCAGCCTGGGCCACACTGAAGCTTTCTTT
CDR3 protein: CASSLGHTEAFF

clone size: -
CDR3 length: 14
J gene: TRBJ2-5
D gene: TRBD2
V gene: TRBV7-2
CDR3 DNA: TGTGCCAGCAGCTTACCTAGCGGGTGGGAGACCCAGTACTTC
CDR3 protein: CASSLPSGWETQYF

clone size: -
CDR3 length: 14
J gene: TRBJ2-5
D gene: TRBD1
V gene: TRBV5-1
CDR3 DNA: TGCGCCAGCAGCTCGGGACAGGGAGAAGAGACCCAGTACTTC
CDR3 protein: CASSSGQGEETQYF

clone size: -
CDR3 length: 14
J gene: TRBJ2-7
D gene: -
V gene: TRBV27
CDR3 DNA: TGTGCCAGCGGGCAGGGGATGGGGACCTACGAGCAGTACTTC
CDR3 protein: CASGQGMGTYEQYF

clone size: few
CDR3 length: 14
J gene: TRBJ1-5
D gene: -
V gene: TRBV28
CDR3 DNA: TGTGCCAGCAACCGACAGTATAGCAATCAGCCCCAGCATTTT
CDR3 protein: CASNRQYSNQPQHF

clone size: few
CDR3 length: 15
J gene: TRBJ2-2
D gene: TRBD2
V gene: TRBV6-5
CDR3 DNA: TGTGCCAGCTCGGGGCTAGCGGAGAACACCGGGGAGCTGTTTTTT
CDR3 protein: CASSGLAENTGELFF

clone size: few
CDR3 length: 9
J gene: TRBJ2-1
D gene: -
V gene: TRBV20-1
CDR3 DNA: TGCAGTGTTTTGGATGAGCAGTTCTTC
CDR3 protein: CSVLDEQFF

clone size: -
CDR3 length: 13
J gene: TRBJ1-1
D gene: TRBD1
V gene: TRBV19
CDR3 DNA: TGTGCCAGTAATCGGGACAGGGGCGCTGAAGCTTTCTTT
CDR3 protein: CASNRDRGAEAFF

clone size: -
CDR3 length: 13
J gene: TRBJ2-7
D gene: -
V gene: TRBV19
CDR3 DNA: TGTGCCAGTAGTTATGGGGGGTTCAACGAGCAGTACTTC
CDR3 protein: CASSYGGFNEQYF

clone size: once
CDR3 length: 15
J gene: TRBJ2-2
D gene: -
V gene: TRBV28
CDR3 DNA: TGTGCCAGCAGTTTCCGGGGGTCGAACACCGGGGAGCTGTTTTTT
CDR3 protein: CASSFRGSNTGELFF

clone size: -
CDR3 length: 14
J gene: TRBJ2-3
D gene: -
V gene: TRBV6-5
CDR3 DNA: TGTGCCAGCAGCGAGGGCTGGAGCACAGATACGCAGTATTTT
CDR3 protein: CASSEGWSTDTQYF

clone size: -
CDR3 length: 15
J gene: TRBJ1-6
D gene: -
V gene: TRBV7-9
CDR3 DNA: TGTGCCAGCAGCGTGACAGCCGCTTATAATTCACCCCTCCACTTT
CDR3 protein: CASSVTAAYNSPLHF

clone size: -
CDR3 length: 13
J gene: TRBJ1-2
D gene: -
V gene: TRBV5-1
CDR3 DNA: TGCGCCAGCAGCTTAACAGTTAACTATGGCTACACCTTC
CDR3 protein: CASSLTVNYGYTF